A single sample gave rise to the 17 T cell receptor beta chains below, sequenced in a study of blood T cells in healthy people across ages. Sample-barcoded 5' priming and a J-beta primer mix drove a second PCR of 7 to 11 cycles. TCRdb reprocessed the 5' RACE reads via MiXCR and lists one record per CDR3 protein. Here the sample spans fewer than 700,000 distinct CDR3 sequences, about 43% being singletons. The sample consisted of blood. These receptors originate from a man aged 80 or over in good health.

The chain has TRBV25-1 and TRBJ1-1; 8 positions agree with TRBD1. This CDR3 spans 15 amino acids. Germline trimming cut 2 bases from V and 1 base from J; bases unmatched to any gene: 3. CDR1 and CDR2 from the germline V gene are MGHDK and SYGVNS. The CDR3 protein is CASSEQGARNTEAFF. The CDR3 coding sequence is TGTGCCAGCAGTGAACAGGGGGCGCGGAACACTGAAGCTTTCTTT.

This clonotype has only a few counts. The genes are TRBV28 and TRBJ2-7; D remains unclear. Germline CDR1 reads MDHEN; CDR2 reads SYDVKM. The CDR3 contains 14 residues. Deletions cut 4 bases from V and 4 bases from J, with 14 bases between. The CDR3 region has the DNA TGTGCCAGCAGTTATTCGCGGACCACTTACGAGCAGTACTTC. Translating it yields CASSYSRTTYEQYF.

J is TRBJ2-4 and V is TRBV5-6; TRBD1 aligns across 10 bases. The CDR3 sequence is 19 residues long. CDR1 and CDR2 from the germline V gene are SGHDT and YYEEEE. V trimming: 4 bases; J trimming: 0 bases; junction bases outside the gene matches: 13. The CDR3: CASSEGTGVSLLAKNIQYF. CDR3 bases: TGTGCCAGCAGCGAAGGGACAGGGGTTTCACTACTAGCCAAAAACATTCAGTACTTC. The full variable domain, completed using reference TRBV5-6 and TRBJ2-4, is DAGVTQSPTHLIKTRGQQVTLRCSPKSGHDTVSWYQQALGQGPQFIFQYYEEEERQRGNFPDRFSGHQFPNYSSELNVNALLLGDSALYLCASSEGTGVSLLAKNIQYFGAGTRLSVL.

The CDR3 bases are TGCAGTGCTAGAGTTGGTCCCAGCGGAGAGACCCAGTTCTTC. Protein product: CSARVGPSGETQFF. V usage is TRBV20-1 and J usage is TRBJ2-5; D is perhaps TRBD2 (5 bases). The DNA matches TRBJ2-1 better at its end, which makes the J call doubtful. The CDR3 has 14 residues. Per germline, CDR1 DFQATT and CDR2 SNEGSKA (reference sequence).

This clonotype was observed a handful of times. The chain employs TRBV29-1 and TRBJ2-5; TRBD2 matches at 11 bases. J gave up 5 bases and V 5 bases, and 7 bases lay outside the gene matches. The CDR3 has 14 residues. Germline CDR1 is SQVTM and CDR2 is ANQGSEA. CDR3 in amino acids: CSVYSGRAGETQYF. For the CDR3, the DNA is TGCAGCGTTTATAGCGGGAGGGCCGGGGAGACCCAGTACTTC.

The J gene is TRBJ2-1, the V gene TRBV20-1; TRBD1 matches at 8 bases. The CDR3 totals 13 residues. Germline V gene lookup returns CDR1 DFQATT and CDR2 SNEGSKA (reference sequence). J gave up 7 bases and V 7 bases, and 9 bases lay outside the gene matches. The CDR3 nucleotides read TGCAGTGGCCCGGACAGGGCGAGGAATGAGCAGTTCTTC. Its protein is CSGPDRARNEQFF.

This chain uses TRBV7-2 with TRBJ2-3, with TRBD2 identical over 7 bases. Germline V gene lookup returns CDR1 SGHTA and CDR2 FQGNSA. The CDR3 sequence is 16 residues long. The V gene end was trimmed by 5 bases and the J gene end by 0 bases; junction bases not matched to a gene: 8. The CDR3 DNA reads as TGTGCCAGCAGCCCCCGGACTAGTTTGAGCACAGATACGCAGTATTTT. Translated, it gives CASSPRTSLSTDTQYF.

This chain uses TRBV20-1 with TRBJ1-2; possibly TRBD1 for D (6 bases). This CDR3 has 14 amino acids. V lost 4 bases to trimming and J lost 0 bases, with 12 bases between them. Germline loops: CDR1 DFQATT, CDR2 SNEGSKA (reference sequence). The CDR3 protein is CSANRQATNYGYTF. In nucleotides, the CDR3 is TGCAGTGCTAATAGACAGGCTACTAACTATGGCTACACCTTC.

This clonotype was seen just once. The chain is built from TRBV7-9 and TRBJ2-1, with unresolved D. This CDR3 has 14 amino acids. The V and J ends lost 0 bases and 5 bases respectively, with 8 bases between them. Looked up from germline, CDR1 is SEHNR and CDR2 is FQNEAQ (reference sequence). The CDR3 DNA is TGTGCCAGCAGCTTAGCGGCGGTGCACAATGAGCAGTTCTTC. It encodes CASSLAAVHNEQFF.

This chain links TRBV30 with TRBJ2-7; D perhaps matches TRBD2 (5 bases). The CDR3 runs to 13 residues. Per the germline V gene, CDR1 is GTSNPN and CDR2 is SVGIG (reference sequence). Trimming took off 1 base at V and 2 bases at J, with 9 bases between the two ends. The chain's CDR3 is CAWSERGPYEQYF. For the CDR3, the DNA is TGTGCCTGGAGTGAAAGAGGGCCCTACGAGCAGTACTTC.

This chain joins TRBV7-2 and TRBJ2-7, with D perhaps assigned TRBD1 or TRBD2 (7 bases each). V shed 5 bases and J shed 7 bases, with 24 bases lying between them. This CDR3 is 16 amino acids long. Per germline, CDR1 SGHTA and CDR2 FQGNSA. The CDR3 DNA sequence: TGTGCCAGCAGCAAAAGGACAGGCTCTCCCGGGGGGGAGCAGTACTTC. Its protein product is CASSKRTGSPGGEQYF.

The table lists this clonotype with a few counts. This chain joins TRBV12-3 or TRBV12-4 and TRBJ2-1; no reliable D call. CDR3 length: 15 amino acids. Trimming shortened V by 7 bases and J by 0 bases, and 13 bases separated the two germline ends. Written as DNA, the CDR3 is TGTGCCAGCAAAAACAGAGCTAGCTCCTACAATGAGCAGTTCTTC. Residues: CASKNRASSYNEQFF.

This clonotype is a singleton in its sample. The CDR3 DNA sequence: TGTGCCAGCACGCGCATGGGGGCATCCGGAGAGACCCAGTACTTC. Translated, it gives CASTRMGASGETQYF. This sequence joins TRBV6-2 or TRBV6-3 and TRBJ2-5; maybe TRBD1 (6 bases). This CDR3 has 15 residues. From germline, CDR1 is MNHEY and CDR2 SVGEGT. Trimming took 7 bases from V and 4 from J, leaving 19 bases between them.

This clonotype appeared a few times. The chain is built from TRBV20-1 and TRBJ2-1, with a weak D call TRBD1 (8 bases). This CDR3 comprises 15 residues. Trimming took 6 bases from V and 4 from J, leaving 19 bases between them. CDR1 and CDR2 from the germline V gene are DFQATT and SNEGSKA (reference sequence). The CDR3 spells CSATGGAGGYNEQFF. In DNA, the CDR3 is TGCAGTGCCACAGGGGGGGCTGGGGGGTACAATGAGCAGTTCTTC.

The rearrangement uses TRBV21-1 and TRBJ2-5. TRBV21-1 is marked as a pseudogene. CDR3 size: 14 residues. CDR3 in amino acids: CASSKAGSQETQYF. The CDR3 nucleotides are TGTGCCAGCAGCAAAGCGGGGTCCCAAGAGACCCAGTACTTC.

The chain employs TRBV7-7 and TRBJ2-7; TRBD2 agrees at 8 bases. The end of the DNA fits TRBJ2-5 better, so the J call may be wrong. CDR3 length: 18 amino acids. Germline assignment: CDR1 SSHAT and CDR2 FNYEAQ (reference sequence). For the CDR3, the DNA is TGTGCCAGCAGCCCAAGGGCCGGGACTAGTGGGGGAGGAGAGACCCAGTACTTC. This encodes CASSPRAGTSGGGETQYF.

This chain links TRBV10-3 with TRBJ1-2; D is ambiguous. V was clipped by 2 bases and J by 6 bases, with 13 bases between them. This CDR3 spans 14 amino acids. Germline V lookup: CDR1 ENHRY, CDR2 SYGVKD. CDR3 loop: CAISEIADANGYTF. The CDR3 bases are TGTGCCATCAGTGAGATAGCCGACGCAAATGGCTACACCTTC.